The rows below give T cell receptor beta chains drawn from one sample of a study of T cell clones after liver transplantation. Assay used: immunoSEQ multiplex PCR; TCRdb lists only in-frame clones, some missing. This sample carries around 120,000 clones, 90% of them seen once, and the ten largest clones take 0.65% to 0.85%. The material sequenced was CD4+ T cells from blood, taken 12 months after liver transplant. The receptor source for this set is a human patient who received a liver transplant. Some T cells could come from the graft donor. CDR3s include the opening cysteine and the closing phenylalanine or tryptophan. Each record gives: CDR3 length, J gene, V gene, D gene, clone size, CDR3 DNA, CDR3 protein. The D gene is left open where the match is weak. Part of the rows lack a size; the others show once, few, many or a class for expanded clones.

len: 15
j_gene: TRBJ1-1
v_gene: TRBV5-4
d_gene: .
abundance: .
CDR3nt: TGTGCCAGCAGCTTGGTGGGGAGGGGGGACACTGAAGCTTTCTTT
CDR3aa: CASSLVGRGDTEAFF

len: 17
j_gene: TRBJ2-7
v_gene: TRBV18
d_gene: TRBD2
abundance: .
CDR3nt: TGTGCCAGCTCACCCGGGACTAGTCAAGGAGGCCCCTACGAGCAGTACTTC
CDR3aa: CASSPGTSQGGPYEQYF

len: 13
j_gene: TRBJ1-2
v_gene: TRBV6-6
d_gene: .
abundance: .
CDR3nt: TGTGCCAGCAGTTACCGTTGGGACTATGGCTACACCTTC
CDR3aa: CASSYRWDYGYTF

len: 15
j_gene: TRBJ2-7
v_gene: TRBV7-9
d_gene: TRBD2
abundance: .
CDR3nt: TGTGCCAGCAGCCCGAGACTAGCGGGAAGCTACGAGCAGTACTTC
CDR3aa: CASSPRLAGSYEQYF

len: 15
j_gene: TRBJ2-7
v_gene: TRBV2
d_gene: TRBD2
abundance: once
CDR3nt: TGTGCCAGCAGTGCAAATAGCGGGACCTCCTACGAGCAGTACTTC
CDR3aa: CASSANSGTSYEQYF

len: 14
j_gene: TRBJ2-7
v_gene: TRBV6-1
d_gene: .
abundance: .
CDR3nt: TGTGCCGGAAGACTGGCCCATAGCTCCTACGAGCAGTACTTC
CDR3aa: CAGRLAHSSYEQYF

len: 16
j_gene: TRBJ2-7
v_gene: TRBV9
d_gene: TRBD2
abundance: .
CDR3nt: TGTGCCAGCAGCGCCGGGCCACTAGCGGCAGACTACGAGCAGTACTTC
CDR3aa: CASSAGPLAADYEQYF

len: 15
j_gene: TRBJ2-7
v_gene: TRBV7-9
d_gene: TRBD1
abundance: .
CDR3nt: TGTGCCAGCAGCTCCACAAGGACAGGGGGGAACGAGCAGTACTTC
CDR3aa: CASSSTRTGGNEQYF

len: 16
j_gene: TRBJ2-1
v_gene: TRBV7-6
d_gene: TRBD2
abundance: .
CDR3nt: TGTGCCAGCAGCTTAGGAGCGGGAGGGGGGTACAATGAGCAGTTCTTC
CDR3aa: CASSLGAGGGYNEQFF

len: 14
j_gene: TRBJ1-2
v_gene: TRBV9
d_gene: .
abundance: .
CDR3nt: TGTGCCAGCAGCGTAGATCCTGGAAAGGGTGGCTACACCTTC
CDR3aa: CASSVDPGKGGYTF

len: 16
j_gene: TRBJ1-3
v_gene: TRBV30
d_gene: TRBD1
abundance: .
CDR3nt: TGTGCCTGGAGTGGGGGACAGCGAACCTCTGGAAACACCATATATTTT
CDR3aa: CAWSGGQRTSGNTIYF

len: 15
j_gene: TRBJ2-7
v_gene: TRBV4-3
d_gene: TRBD1
abundance: .
CDR3nt: TGCGCCAGCAGCCAAGGGGCGGACAGGTTTTACGAGCAGTACTTC
CDR3aa: CASSQGADRFYEQYF

len: 16
j_gene: TRBJ2-7
v_gene: TRBV30
d_gene: .
abundance: .
CDR3nt: TGTGCCTCAACTGGGACCCACACTACCTCCGGCGCCGAGCAGTACTTC
CDR3aa: CASTGTHTTSGAEQYF

len: 15
j_gene: TRBJ1-5
v_gene: TRBV6-1
d_gene: .
abundance: .
CDR3nt: TGTGCCAGCAGTGAACAGGTTTACGGCAATCAGCCCCAGCATTTT
CDR3aa: CASSEQVYGNQPQHF

len: 17
j_gene: TRBJ2-6
v_gene: TRBV4-3
d_gene: TRBD1
abundance: .
CDR3nt: TGCGCCAGCAGCCGGGGACAGGGGGCAGCTGGGGCCAACGTCCTGACTTTC
CDR3aa: CASSRGQGAAGANVLTF

len: 14
j_gene: TRBJ1-1
v_gene: TRBV6-1
d_gene: TRBD1
abundance: .
CDR3nt: TGTGCCAGCAGCACGGACAGGGGGAACACTGAAGCTTTCTTT
CDR3aa: CASSTDRGNTEAFF

len: 15
j_gene: TRBJ1-2
v_gene: TRBV5-1
d_gene: TRBD1
abundance: .
CDR3nt: TGCGCCAGCAGCTTGTCTGGACAGGAAGCCTATGGCTACACCTTC
CDR3aa: CASSLSGQEAYGYTF

len: 13
j_gene: TRBJ1-5
v_gene: TRBV6-5
d_gene: .
abundance: .
CDR3nt: TGTGCCAGCAGTTCAGGGTATTGGCAGCCCCAGCATTTT
CDR3aa: CASSSGYWQPQHF

len: 13
j_gene: TRBJ2-5
v_gene: TRBV9
d_gene: .
abundance: .
CDR3nt: TGTGCCAGCAGCGTATCCAATACGGGGACCCAGTACTTC
CDR3aa: CASSVSNTGTQYF

len: 14
j_gene: TRBJ1-5
v_gene: TRBV7-2
d_gene: .
abundance: .
CDR3nt: TGTGCCAGCAGCTTACAGGGGCCAAATCAGCCCCAGCATTTT
CDR3aa: CASSLQGPNQPQHF

len: 13
j_gene: TRBJ2-7
v_gene: TRBV30
d_gene: .
abundance: .
CDR3nt: TGTGCCAACCAGCCTCTGCGGGTAGGCGAGCAGTACTTC
CDR3aa: CANQPLRVGEQYF

len: 15
j_gene: TRBJ2-1
v_gene: TRBV5-5
d_gene: TRBD1
abundance: .
CDR3nt: TGTGCCAGCAGCTTGACGGGACAGGGACGCAATGAGCAGTTCTTC
CDR3aa: CASSLTGQGRNEQFF

len: 13
j_gene: TRBJ2-7
v_gene: TRBV5-6
d_gene: .
abundance: .
CDR3nt: TGTGCCAGCAGCTTTGGACTACCGGGGGAGCAGTACTTC
CDR3aa: CASSFGLPGEQYF

len: 14
j_gene: TRBJ2-1
v_gene: TRBV9
d_gene: TRBD2
abundance: .
CDR3nt: TGTGCCAGCAGCCCGACTAGCGGGAACAATGAGCAGTTCTTC
CDR3aa: CASSPTSGNNEQFF

len: 16
j_gene: TRBJ1-2
v_gene: TRBV19
d_gene: .
abundance: .
CDR3nt: TGTGCCAGTAGTCCCCTCAGGGAGGGGGGCGGCTATGGCTACACCTTC
CDR3aa: CASSPLREGGGYGYTF

len: 13
j_gene: TRBJ1-4
v_gene: TRBV19
d_gene: .
abundance: .
CDR3nt: TGTGCCAGTACAACTCAGAGTAATGAAAAACTGTTTTTT
CDR3aa: CASTTQSNEKLFF

len: 16
j_gene: TRBJ2-3
v_gene: TRBV4-3
d_gene: .
abundance: .
CDR3nt: TGCGCCAGCAGCCAAGAGCCGAGGCCCGTGACGGATACGCAGTATTTT
CDR3aa: CASSQEPRPVTDTQYF

len: 17
j_gene: TRBJ1-5
v_gene: TRBV7-9
d_gene: .
abundance: .
CDR3nt: TGTGCCAGCAGCTTAGGGGGTCTGGCGTGGGACAATCAGCCCCAGCATTTT
CDR3aa: CASSLGGLAWDNQPQHF

len: 14
j_gene: TRBJ2-3
v_gene: TRBV7-2
d_gene: .
abundance: .
CDR3nt: TGTGCCAGCAGCTTCACTTACAGCACAGATACGCAGTATTTT
CDR3aa: CASSFTYSTDTQYF

len: 16
j_gene: TRBJ1-1
v_gene: TRBV19
d_gene: .
abundance: .
CDR3nt: TGTGCCAGTAGTATTCCCCTCGGCGGGAGGAACACTGAAGCTTTCTTT
CDR3aa: CASSIPLGGRNTEAFF

len: 17
j_gene: TRBJ2-2
v_gene: TRBV4-3
d_gene: TRBD2
abundance: few
CDR3nt: TGCGCCAGCAGCCAAGGGGTAGCGGGAGTAGATAGCGGGGAGCTGTTTTTT
CDR3aa: CASSQGVAGVDSGELFF

len: 15
j_gene: TRBJ2-1
v_gene: TRBV18
d_gene: TRBD1
abundance: .
CDR3nt: TGTGCCAGCTCACGAGACGACAGGGCCTACAATGAGCAGTTCTTC
CDR3aa: CASSRDDRAYNEQFF

len: 14
j_gene: TRBJ1-4
v_gene: TRBV11-3
d_gene: .
abundance: once
CDR3nt: TGTGCCAGCAGCTTAATCGGGAATGAAGAAAAACTGTTTTTT
CDR3aa: CASSLIGNEEKLFF

len: 13
j_gene: TRBJ2-3
v_gene: TRBV6-1
d_gene: TRBD2
abundance: .
CDR3nt: TGTGCCAGCAGGGGACTAGCGGGAGATACGCAGTATTTT
CDR3aa: CASRGLAGDTQYF

len: 17
j_gene: TRBJ2-5
v_gene: TRBV7-2
d_gene: TRBD2
abundance: .
CDR3nt: TGTGCCAGCAGCTTAGCGTGGAGCGGGGAGGAGATAAAGACCCAGTACTTC
CDR3aa: CASSLAWSGEEIKTQYF

len: 15
j_gene: TRBJ2-7
v_gene: TRBV7-9
d_gene: TRBD1
abundance: .
CDR3nt: TGTGCCAGCAGCTTAGCGACAGGGGGCTCCTACGAGCAGTACTTC
CDR3aa: CASSLATGGSYEQYF

len: 17
j_gene: TRBJ2-1
v_gene: TRBV27
d_gene: .
abundance: .
CDR3nt: TGTGCCAGCCCCGATGTAGGCAGAGTTACATCCTACAATGAGCAGTTCTTC
CDR3aa: CASPDVGRVTSYNEQFF

len: 14
j_gene: TRBJ1-3
v_gene: TRBV14
d_gene: .
abundance: .
CDR3nt: TGTGCCAGCAGCCAGGGGTACTCTGGAAACACCATATATTTT
CDR3aa: CASSQGYSGNTIYF

len: 13
j_gene: TRBJ2-2
v_gene: TRBV28
d_gene: .
abundance: .
CDR3nt: TGTGCCAGCGGGACTTCGAACACCGGGGAGCTGTTTTTT
CDR3aa: CASGTSNTGELFF

len: 16
j_gene: TRBJ2-3
v_gene: TRBV5-6
d_gene: TRBD2
abundance: .
CDR3nt: TGTGCCAGCAGGGACACACTAGCGGGGAGCACAGATACGCAGTATTTT
CDR3aa: CASRDTLAGSTDTQYF

len: 16
j_gene: TRBJ1-4
v_gene: TRBV2
d_gene: .
abundance: .
CDR3nt: TGTGCCAGCAGTGGACAGTCCCCTTTAACTAATGAAAAACTGTTTTTT
CDR3aa: CASSGQSPLTNEKLFF

len: 14
j_gene: TRBJ2-7
v_gene: TRBV5-1
d_gene: .
abundance: .
CDR3nt: TGCGCCAGCAGCTTCGATCGGGGATCATACGAGCAGTACTTC
CDR3aa: CASSFDRGSYEQYF

len: 16
j_gene: TRBJ1-5
v_gene: TRBV6-1
d_gene: .
abundance: .
CDR3nt: TGTGCCAGCAGTGCTAGACAGGACAATAGCAATCAGCCCCAGCATTTT
CDR3aa: CASSARQDNSNQPQHF

len: 16
j_gene: TRBJ2-6
v_gene: TRBV5-1
d_gene: .
abundance: .
CDR3nt: TGCGCCAGCAGCTTTACAGGGTTACCTGGGGCCAACGTCCTGACTTTC
CDR3aa: CASSFTGLPGANVLTF

len: 14
j_gene: TRBJ1-5
v_gene: TRBV11-3
d_gene: .
abundance: .
CDR3nt: TGTGCCAGCAGCTTAGGCACGGGCAATCAGCCCCAGCATTTT
CDR3aa: CASSLGTGNQPQHF

len: 15
j_gene: TRBJ2-5
v_gene: TRBV7-2
d_gene: TRBD2
abundance: .
CDR3nt: TGTGCCAGCAGCTTAGGCCGACGGGGAGGGGAGACCCAGTACTTC
CDR3aa: CASSLGRRGGETQYF

len: 17
j_gene: TRBJ2-3
v_gene: TRBV7-9
d_gene: TRBD1
abundance: .
CDR3nt: TGTGCCAGCAGCCCGTCCCCAGGACAGGGGGCGTTGGATACGCAGTATTTT
CDR3aa: CASSPSPGQGALDTQYF

len: 15
j_gene: TRBJ1-2
v_gene: TRBV19
d_gene: .
abundance: once
CDR3nt: TGTGCCAGTAGCGCGGTGGGGGGGCGCGACTATGGCTACACCTTC
CDR3aa: CASSAVGGRDYGYTF

len: 15
j_gene: TRBJ2-2
v_gene: TRBV11-1
d_gene: .
abundance: .
CDR3nt: TGTGCCAGCAGCTTTGGCACCCGCGGCACCGGGGAGCTGTTTTTT
CDR3aa: CASSFGTRGTGELFF

len: 17
j_gene: TRBJ2-7
v_gene: TRBV18
d_gene: .
abundance: few
CDR3nt: TGTGCCAGCTCACCACCTGGTACGGGGCCCAAATCCTACGAGCAGTACTTC
CDR3aa: CASSPPGTGPKSYEQYF

len: 13
j_gene: TRBJ2-1
v_gene: TRBV27
d_gene: TRBD2
abundance: .
CDR3nt: TGTGCCAGCAGTGCCTGGACTAGCGCTGAGCAGTTCTTC
CDR3aa: CASSAWTSAEQFF

len: 15
j_gene: TRBJ2-1
v_gene: TRBV5-1
d_gene: TRBD1
abundance: .
CDR3nt: TGCGCCAGCAGCTTGGCGACAGGGGGCGGGAATGAGCAGTTCTTC
CDR3aa: CASSLATGGGNEQFF

len: 15
j_gene: TRBJ1-3
v_gene: TRBV25-1
d_gene: .
abundance: .
CDR3nt: TGTGCCAGCAGTGAAGCTGGGGCGGCCGGAAACACCATATATTTT
CDR3aa: CASSEAGAAGNTIYF

len: 17
j_gene: TRBJ2-7
v_gene: TRBV14
d_gene: .
abundance: many
CDR3nt: TGTGCCAGCAGCCAAGAGGGGGGACTCCGCACCACCTACGAGCAGTACTTC
CDR3aa: CASSQEGGLRTTYEQYF

len: 14
j_gene: TRBJ1-5
v_gene: TRBV5-1
d_gene: TRBD1
abundance: .
CDR3nt: TGCGCCAGCAGCCTCGGGACAGCTAATCAGCCCCAGCATTTT
CDR3aa: CASSLGTANQPQHF

len: 16
j_gene: TRBJ2-3
v_gene: TRBV18
d_gene: TRBD2
abundance: .
CDR3nt: TGTGCCAGCTCAAGCTATCTAGCGGACGACACAGATACGCAGTATTTT
CDR3aa: CASSSYLADDTDTQYF

len: 15
j_gene: TRBJ2-7
v_gene: TRBV2
d_gene: .
abundance: few
CDR3nt: TGTGCCAGCAGTGAAGCAGGCAGCGGACTTTACGAGCAGTACTTC
CDR3aa: CASSEAGSGLYEQYF